A single sample gave rise to the 29 T cell receptor beta chains below, sequenced in a study of PD-1 blockade in classical Hodgkin lymphoma. Libraries were prepared by immunoSEQ multiplex PCR; TCRdb keeps only in-frame clonotypes and omits some of them. Among tens of thousands of clones, 88% were seen once, and the ten largest hold roughly 9.1%. Each patient relapsed following autologous stem cell transplantation, and prior brentuximab vedotin exposure differed. Sequenced here: peripheral blood mononuclear cells (PBMCs), sampled at baseline. The receptors were gathered from a human donor with classical Hodgkin lymphoma.

The V and J genes are TRBV6-5 and TRBJ1-2; possibly TRBD1 for D (5 bases). The CDR3 covers 16 residues. Trimming shortened V by 4 bases and J by 2 bases, and 17 bases separated the two germline ends. The germline V gene encodes CDR1 MNHEY and CDR2 SVGAGI. This CDR3 is CASSSPRAQDNYGYTF. DNA for the CDR3: TGTGCCAGCAGTTCTCCCAGGGCCCAGGACAACTATGGCTACACCTTC.

This clone was seen once. The chain links TRBV27 to TRBJ2-5; TRBD1 aligns across 9 bases. V lost 3 bases, J lost 6 bases, and 5 bases stayed unmatched. The CDR3 has 14 residues. Germline loops: CDR1 MNHEY, CDR2 SMNVEV (reference sequence). CDR3 in DNA: TGTGCCAGCAGTTTCACAGGGGGCGCGAAGACCCAGTACTTC. Encoded protein: CASSFTGGAKTQYF.

J is TRBJ2-7 and V is TRBV6-1; D may be TRBD1 (6 bases). V was shortened by 1 base and J by 1 base, with 11 bases between the two germline ends. Germline V gene lookup returns CDR1 MNHNS and CDR2 SASEGT. The CDR3 sequence is 15 residues long. CDR3: CASSEEHRASYEQYF. The CDR3 region has the DNA TGTGCCAGCAGTGAAGAGCACAGGGCTTCCTACGAGCAGTACTTC.

This chain joins TRBV4-2 and TRBJ2-3, with 11 bases that match TRBD2. This CDR3 comprises 15 residues. The germline gives CDR1 LGHNA, CDR2 YNFKEQ. With V trimmed by 4 bases and J by 4 bases, 4 bases remained unmatched. The CDR3: CASSLRTSGSDTQYF. The CDR3 region has the DNA TGTGCCAGCAGCCTAAGGACTAGCGGGTCAGATACGCAGTATTTT.

The chain recombines TRBV29-1 with TRBJ2-7, with TRBD1 matching 9 bases. The germline V gene has CDR1 SQVTM and CDR2 ANQGSEA. Trimming at V came to 4 bases and at J to 5 bases, leaving 3 bases not matched to a gene. The CDR3 contains 12 residues. The CDR3 reads CSVGDRDNEQYF. The CDR3 DNA sequence: TGCAGCGTTGGGGACAGGGACAACGAGCAGTACTTC.

The rearrangement links TRBV6-4 to TRBJ2-2, with no clear D. V lost 0 bases and J lost 6, with 5 bases in between. Per the germline V gene, CDR1 is MRHNA and CDR2 is SNTAGT. The CDR3 sequence is 13 residues long. The CDR3 DNA sequence: TGTGCCAGCAGTGACTCGCAGGCCGGGGAGCTGTTTTTT. This sequence encodes CASSDSQAGELFF.

The rearrangement uses TRBV27 and TRBJ2-7; D perhaps matches TRBD1 (6 bases). V lost 5 bases, J lost 2 bases, and 16 bases lay in between. The V gene's germline CDR1 is MNHEY and CDR2 SMNVEV (reference sequence). The CDR3 covers 15 residues. CDR3 in amino acids: CASSPRRQAAYEQYF. The CDR3 DNA is TGTGCCAGCAGTCCACGCCGACAGGCTGCCTACGAGCAGTACTTC.

This rearrangement joins TRBV6-4 to TRBJ2-3; 7 nucleotides agree with TRBD1. Germline values: CDR1 MRHNA, CDR2 SNTAGT. The CDR3 sequence is 14 residues long. J was trimmed by 0 bases and V by 7 bases; bases with no gene match: 4. The CDR3 sequence is CASTDRTSTDTQYF. The CDR3 DNA reads TGTGCCAGCACGGACAGGACTAGCACAGATACGCAGTATTTT.

The J gene is TRBJ2-7, the V gene TRBV7-2; D gene uncertain. In germline, CDR1 is SGHTA, CDR2 FQGNSA. The germline V and J ends were trimmed by 4 bases and 1 base, with 11 bases remaining between them. The CDR3 sequence is 14 residues long. CDR3 bases: TGTGCCAGCAGCTCACTACTGCCATCCTACGAGCAGTACTTC. It yields the protein CASSSLLPSYEQYF.

V and J are TRBV4-2 and TRBJ2-2; 13 nucleotides agree with TRBD2. Germline CDR1 reads LGHNA; CDR2 reads YNFKEQ. With V trimmed by 1 base and J by 3 bases, 2 bases remained unmatched. This CDR3 is built from 17 residues. CDR3 loop: CASSQAGLAGDTGELFF. The CDR3 nucleotides read TGTGCCAGCAGCCAAGCAGGACTAGCGGGGGACACCGGGGAGCTGTTTTTT.

The genes are TRBV29-1 and TRBJ2-2; D is uncertain. CDR3 length: 14 amino acids. Germline CDR1 is SQVTM and CDR2 is ANQGSEA. V shed 3 bases and J shed 4 bases, with 12 bases lying between them. This CDR3 reads CSVEWPQSTGELFF. The CDR3 DNA follows: TGCAGCGTTGAGTGGCCGCAGAGCACCGGGGAGCTGTTTTTT.

The chain carries TRBV7-9 and TRBJ1-1; TRBD1 aligns across 11 bases. Germline CDR1 reads SEHNR; CDR2 reads FQNEAQ (reference sequence). This CDR3 is 14 amino acids long. V lost 4 bases, J lost 9 bases, and 7 bases stayed unmatched. The CDR3 DNA is TGTGCCAGCAGCTCAACCGGGACAGGGGGTAAAGCTTTCTTT. It yields the protein CASSSTGTGGKAFF.

The chain employs TRBV11-2 and TRBJ2-3, with 13 bases that match TRBD2. With 7 bases clipped from V and 2 bases from J, the junction kept 3 bases outside the gene matches. Germline CDR1 reads SGHAT; CDR2 reads FQNNGV. The CDR3 is 15 amino acids. Written as DNA, the CDR3 is TGTGCCAGCACGGGACTAGCGGGGATCACAGATACGCAGTATTTT. Its translation: CASTGLAGITDTQYF.

The chain links TRBV28 to TRBJ2-7; D is uncertain. CDR3 length: 12 amino acids. Germline V gene data show CDR1 as MDHEN and CDR2 as SYDVKM. With 3 bases removed from V and 4 bases from J, the gap between germline ends came to 7 bases. The DNA for the CDR3 is TGTGCCAGCAGTTTGGCCTATTACGAGCAGTACTTC. It codes for CASSLAYYEQYF.

The rearrangement joins TRBV2 to TRBJ1-2, with a tentative D call TRBD1 (6 bases). Germline CDR1 SNHLY, CDR2 FYNNEI. V dropped 6 bases and J dropped 0 bases, with 14 bases sitting between them. The CDR3 is made up of 15 amino acids. The DNA of the CDR3 is TGTGCCAGCAGGAGGACAGCTCCAGCTAACTATGGCTACACCTTC. Protein sequence: CASRRTAPANYGYTF.

The gene calls are TRBV27 and TRBJ2-6; D tentatively fits TRBD1 or TRBD2 (5 bases each). Per the germline V gene, CDR1 is MNHEY and CDR2 is SMNVEV (reference sequence). The CDR3 extends over 14 amino acids. V was pared by 4 bases and J by 8 bases, with 12 bases between. CDR3 in DNA: TGTGCCAGCAGTTGGGACGTACAGTCCAACGTCCTGACTTTC. Protein product: CASSWDVQSNVLTF.

The V call is TRBV19, the J call TRBJ1-5; no firm D call. V was trimmed by 3 bases and J by 5 bases, leaving 14 bases between them. CDR3 length equals 15 residues. In germline, CDR1 is LNHDA, CDR2 SQIVND (reference sequence). The CDR3 sequence: CASSISMGIYQPQHF. DNA of the CDR3: TGTGCCAGTAGTATTTCGATGGGGATCTATCAGCCCCAGCATTTT.

This chain uses TRBV18 with TRBJ2-3; D may be TRBD2 (5 bases). This CDR3 region has 15 residues. Germline V gives CDR1 KGHSH, CDR2 LQKENI. V lost 1 base to trimming and J lost 3 bases, with 11 bases between them. CDR3 nucleotide sequence: TGTGCCAGCTCACCACGGTCCAGCGGAACAGATACGCAGTATTTT. Residues: CASSPRSSGTDTQYF.

The chain has TRBV9 and TRBJ1-2; D perhaps matches TRBD1 (5 bases). This CDR3 contains 14 residues. In germline, CDR1 is SGDLS, CDR2 YYNGEE. Between the trimmed V and J ends, which lost 0 bases and 4 bases, there was a span of 10 bases. The CDR3: CASSVDSGGYGYTF. Here the CDR3 DNA reads TGTGCCAGCAGCGTAGACTCGGGGGGCTATGGCTACACCTTC.

This clone came up once. The chain uses TRBV2 and TRBJ1-1, with D possibly matching TRBD1 (5 bases). Trimming took off 6 bases at V and 7 bases at J, with 6 bases between the two ends. CDR3 length equals 10 residues. Germline CDR1 reads SNHLY; CDR2 reads FYNNEI. The CDR3 reads CASRGDEAFF. DNA for the CDR3: TGTGCCAGCAGGGGGGATGAAGCTTTCTTT.

This rearrangement joins TRBV18 to TRBJ2-7; 9 bases are shared with TRBD1. CDR1 is KGHSH, CDR2 LQKENI, per germline. Germline trimming cut 3 bases from V and 4 bases from J; bases unmatched to any gene: 7. The CDR3 loop spans 15 amino acids. As DNA, the CDR3 is TGTGCCAGCTCACCCCTGACGGGACAGGGTTACGAGCAGTACTTC. Amino acid sequence: CASSPLTGQGYEQYF.

The V call is TRBV7-2, the J call TRBJ2-7, with a weak D call TRBD1 (5 bases). Per germline, CDR1 SGHTA and CDR2 FQGNSA. V was pared by 4 bases and J by 2 bases, with 12 bases between. The CDR3 is 14 residues long. In nucleotides, the CDR3 is TGTGCCAGCAGCTCAATAGACAGAACCTACGAGCAGTACTTC. Its translation: CASSSIDRTYEQYF.

J is TRBJ1-1 and V is TRBV5-1; tentative D call: TRBD1 (6 bases). Trimming cost V 0 bases and J 1 base, with 13 bases left between them. The CDR3 length is 16 residues. Germline assignment: CDR1 SGHRS and CDR2 YFSETQ. The CDR3: CASSLARWTANTEAFF. The DNA for the CDR3 is TGCGCCAGCAGCTTGGCGCGCTGGACAGCGAACACTGAAGCTTTCTTT.

For this clone: Different DNA sequences within this sample yield the same CDR3. The V gene is TRBV5-1, the J gene TRBJ2-7, with a possible D match to TRBD2 (7 bases). Germline CDR1 reads SGHRS; CDR2 reads YFSETQ. Deletions cut 3 bases from V and 4 bases from J, with 14 bases between. CDR3 length equals 14 residues. The CDR3 loop is CASSSGGVSYEQYF. The CDR3 nucleotides read TGCGCCAGCAGCTCGGGGGGCGTTAGTTACGAGCAGTACTTC.

This chain connects TRBV9 to TRBJ1-4, with a tentative D call TRBD1 (6 bases). This CDR3 contains 15 residues. Between the trimmed V and J ends, which lost 3 bases and 7 bases, there was a span of 16 bases. Germline CDR1 is SGDLS and CDR2 is YYNGEE. The CDR3, as DNA: TGTGCCAGCAGCGCCTCCGGGGGCGACGTTGAAAAACTGTTTTTT. As protein: CASSASGGDVEKLFF.

V gene TRBV5-6 combines with J gene TRBJ1-6; possible D gene TRBD1, 5 bases. CDR1 and CDR2 from the germline V gene are SGHDT and YYEEEE. The CDR3 spans 15 residues. Trimming shortened V by 1 base and J by 7 bases, and 12 bases separated the two germline ends. The CDR3 bases are TGTGCCAGCAGCTTGAGACAGCCTTTAAATTCACCCCTCCACTTT. Amino acid sequence: CASSLRQPLNSPLHF.

The rearrangement joins TRBV7-9 to TRBJ2-5; D not certain. V lost 7 bases to trimming and J lost 4 bases, with 13 bases between them. CDR3 length equals 13 residues. Germline CDR1 SEHNR, CDR2 FQNEAQ (reference sequence). The CDR3 DNA sequence: TGTGCCAGCACCGGACCCGGGCGAGAGACCCAGTACTTC. Its translation: CASTGPGRETQYF.

The chain uses TRBV5-1 and TRBJ2-7; no clear D gene. V shed 3 bases and J shed 3 bases, with 16 bases lying between them. Germline lookup yields CDR1 SGHRS and CDR2 YFSETQ. CDR3 length: 15 amino acids. CDR3 in amino acids: CASSSSDGRGYEQYF. Written as DNA, the CDR3 is TGCGCCAGCAGCTCGTCGGACGGCCGAGGCTACGAGCAGTACTTC.

This chain joins TRBV9 and TRBJ2-1, with 14 bases lining up with TRBD2. The CDR3 contains 17 residues. Trimming cost V 0 bases and J 9 bases; bases outside gene matches: 8. Germline V gene sequence: CDR1 SGDLS, CDR2 YYNGEE. DNA of the CDR3: TGTGCCAGCAGCGTAGGGACTAGCGGGAGGAAGCCCAGTGAGCAGTTCTTC. It yields the protein CASSVGTSGRKPSEQFF.